The 9 T cell receptor beta chains presented below share a single source sample, sequenced in a study of OX40 agonist ivuxolimab in advanced cancers. Sequencing was performed with immunoSEQ multiplex PCR; in TCRdb, only in-frame clones are kept and a portion is missing. Of about 70,000 clones in the sample, approximately 78% are singletons; the top ten hold approximately 5.3%. Specimen: CD4+ or CD8+ T cells sorted from blood, collected in a trial of the OX40 agonist ivuxolimab. The receptors were gathered from an adult with an advanced solid tumor such as melanoma, head and neck, liver or kidney cancer.

The rearrangement links TRBV2 to TRBJ1-1, with D tentatively TRBD1 (5 bases). This CDR3 has 15 amino acids. CDR1 and CDR2 from the germline V gene are SNHLY and FYNNEI. The ends were cut back, 6 bases at V and 0 bases at J, with 14 bases in the middle. The CDR3 nucleotides read TGTGCCAGCAGGGGGGGGAACCTCGTGAACACTGAAGCTTTCTTT. It is translated as CASRGGNLVNTEAFF.

This chain links TRBV6-4 with TRBJ2-1, with D perhaps given as TRBD1 or TRBD2 (5 bases each). V was clipped by 3 bases and J by 7 bases, with 19 bases between them. Germline V gene sequence: CDR1 MRHNA, CDR2 SNTAGT. This CDR3 is 16 amino acids long. CDR3 in amino acids: CASSEDPGTGPNEQFF. The CDR3 DNA follows: TGTGCCAGCAGTGAGGATCCCGGGACCGGTCCAAATGAGCAGTTCTTC.

This chain uses TRBV5-4 with TRBJ1-1; D gene unclear. The CDR3 covers 13 residues. In germline, CDR1 is SGHNT, CDR2 YYREEE (reference sequence). V was cut by 3 bases and J by 11 bases, with 17 bases left in between. The CDR3 here is CASSSTFRTEAFF. Here the CDR3 DNA reads TGTGCCAGCAGCTCGACTTTCAGGACCGAGGCTTTCTTT.

The chain joins TRBV14 to TRBJ2-3; 12 nucleotides align to TRBD2. Germline V gene lookup returns CDR1 SGHDN and CDR2 FVKESK. Unmatched junction bases numbered 13, after V lost 2 bases and J lost 4 bases. The length of the CDR3 is 19 residues. As DNA, the CDR3 is TGTGCCAGCAGCCAAAACTGGGCTAGCGGGGGGGCCGAGGCAGATACGCAGTATTTT. Protein: CASSQNWASGGAEADTQYF. Looking up the rest from reference TRBV14 and TRBJ2-3 gives the full variable domain: EAGVTQFPSHSVIEKGQTVTLRCDPISGHDNLYWYRRVMGKEIKFLLHFVKESKQDESGMPNNRFLAERTGGTYSTLKVQPAELEDSGVYFCASSQNWASGGAEADTQYFGPGTRLTVL.

The chain recombines TRBV5-1 with TRBJ2-1; the match to TRBD2 covers 7 bases. Trimming removed 0 bases from V and 0 bases from J; junction bases left unmatched: 0. CDR3 length: 15 amino acids. The germline CDR1 and CDR2 sequences are SGHRS and YFSETQ. Here the CDR3 reads CASSLVAGSYNEQFF. The CDR3 DNA is TGCGCCAGCAGCTTGGTAGCGGGCTCCTACAATGAGCAGTTCTTC.

This clone is medium-sized. The J gene is TRBJ1-1, the V gene TRBV7-9; D ambiguous. CDR1 is SEHNR and CDR2 is FQNEAQ in the germline V gene (reference sequence). Trimming took off 5 bases at V and 0 bases at J, with 7 bases between the two ends. CDR3 length: 13 residues. Written as DNA, the CDR3 is TGTGCCAGCAGCCTACAGCTGAACACTGAAGCTTTCTTT. Translating it yields CASSLQLNTEAFF.

The J gene is TRBJ2-2, the V gene TRBV7-2; D gene uncertain. In germline, CDR1 is SGHTA, CDR2 FQGNSA. V lost 3 bases and J lost 2, with 7 bases in between. The CDR3 consists of 14 residues. CDR3 protein: CASSFGSNTGELFF. Here the CDR3 DNA reads TGTGCCAGCAGCTTCGGCTCAAACACCGGGGAGCTGTTTTTT.

This clone was counted a few times. This chain uses TRBV14 with TRBJ2-7; D is unclear. Trimming pared 4 bases from V and 1 base from J, leaving 8 bases between. CDR1 and CDR2 (germline): SGHDN, FVKESK. The CDR3 consists of 13 residues. CDR3 sequence reads: CASSPRRSYEQYF. The CDR3 nucleotides are TGTGCCAGCAGCCCACGGCGGTCCTACGAGCAGTACTTC.

The chain joins TRBV27 to TRBJ2-3, with unresolved D. The germline V gene has CDR1 MNHEY and CDR2 SMNVEV (reference sequence). There are 17 residues in the CDR3. V lost 5 bases and J lost 4, with 22 bases in between. CDR3 nucleotide sequence: TGTGCCAGCAGTCCACCGGCCCCCAAAAGAGACGCAGATACGCAGTATTTT. Protein: CASSPPAPKRDADTQYF.